This is a list of T cell receptor beta chains from one sample in a study of somatic mutations in cytotoxic T cells in rheumatoid arthritis. Here immunoSEQ multiplex PCR was the method, and the copy in TCRdb shows in-frame clones only, minus some. The sample carries roughly 20,000 clones, roughly 80% recorded once. The sample taken for sequencing was CD8+ T cells sorted from blood. The receptors shown here come from an adult with rheumatoid arthritis. CDR3s include the opening cysteine and the closing phenylalanine or tryptophan. D genes are given only for firm matches. The size of a clone is reported for some rows only, either as once, few or many, or as a class for expanded clones.

d_call	clone_size	v_call	j_call	cdr3_aa	cdr3_nt
TRBD1	once	TRBV10-2	TRBJ1-5	CASSTGGLRQPQHF	TGCGCCAGCAGTACAGGGGGCTTGCGGCAGCCCCAGCATTTT
.	.	TRBV7-9	TRBJ2-3	CASSSGRQGWTDTQYF	TGTGCCAGCAGCTCCGGCCGCCAGGGGTGGACAGATACGCAGTATTTT
.	.	TRBV9	TRBJ2-3	CASSDGLQESTDTQYF	TGTGCCAGCAGCGACGGGCTCCAAGAGAGCACAGATACGCAGTATTTT
TRBD1	.	TRBV7-9	TRBJ2-7	CASSPGTDRYEQYF	TGTGCCAGCAGCCCCGGGACAGACCGTTACGAGCAGTACTTC
.	once	TRBV4-1	TRBJ1-6	CASSQGWAEDSPLHF	TGCGCCAGCAGCCAAGGTTGGGCGGAGGATTCACCCCTCCACTTT
.	few	TRBV12-5	TRBJ1-1	CASGLVLGTEAFF	TGTGCTAGTGGTTTGGTACTTGGCACTGAAGCTTTCTTT
.	once	TRBV7-6	TRBJ2-1	CASSLSPEKQFF	TGTGCCAGCAGCTTGAGTCCAGAAAAGCAGTTCTTC
.	.	TRBV9	TRBJ2-3	CASSVEGSDTQYF	TGTGCCAGCAGCGTAGAGGGTTCCGATACGCAGTATTTT
.	.	TRBV18	TRBJ1-5	CASAGSGSNQPQHF	TGTGCCAGCGCCGGATCGGGGAGCAATCAGCCCCAGCATTTT
TRBD1	.	TRBV11-2	TRBJ1-1	CASSSRDRGFTEAFF	TGTGCCAGCAGCTCCCGGGACAGGGGGTTCACTGAAGCTTTCTTT
.	.	TRBV6-5	TRBJ2-2	CASSYWLEGSTGELFF	TGTGCCAGCAGTTACTGGTTAGAGGGATCCACCGGGGAGCTGTTTTTT
TRBD2	.	TRBV5-1	TRBJ2-3	CASSLNLLRGGGGDTQYF	TGCGCCAGCAGCTTGAATTTGTTGCGGGGGGGAGGTGGAGATACGCAGTATTTT
.	.	TRBV6-1	TRBJ2-2	CASTVGPNTGELFF	TGTGCCAGCACTGTAGGACCGAACACCGGGGAGCTGTTTTTT
TRBD2	.	TRBV10-1	TRBJ2-3	CASSTGTSGGMTDTQYF	TGCGCCAGCAGTACCGGGACTAGCGGGGGGATGACAGATACGCAGTATTTT
TRBD1	.	TRBV19	TRBJ1-1	CASSTGQVLTEAFF	TGTGCCAGTAGTACCGGACAGGTCCTCACTGAAGCTTTCTTT
TRBD1	.	TRBV27	TRBJ1-2	CASSGTGHGYTF	TGTGCCAGCAGCGGGACAGGGCATGGCTACACCTTC
TRBD1	.	TRBV27	TRBJ2-1	CASSLYRGQYNEQFF	TGTGCCAGCAGTCTTTACAGGGGGCAGTACAATGAGCAGTTCTTC
.	.	TRBV21-1	TRBJ1-5	CANPLRPHQPQHF	TGTGCCAACCCCTTGCGGCCTCACCAGCCCCAGCATTTT
.	.	TRBV9	TRBJ2-7	CASSVDVGSYEQYF	TGTGCCAGCAGCGTAGATGTCGGTTCCTACGAGCAGTACTTC
.	.	TRBV4-1	TRBJ1-5	CASSQEGRPQHF	TGCGCCAGCAGCCAAGAAGGGAGGCCCCAGCATTTT
.	.	TRBV2	TRBJ2-1	CASSEGDSYNEQFF	TGTGCCAGCAGTGAGGGGGACTCCTACAATGAGCAGTTCTTC
.	.	TRBV4-1	TRBJ2-1	CASSQEQSSDEQFF	TGCGCCAGCAGCCAAGAACAGAGTAGCGATGAGCAGTTCTTC